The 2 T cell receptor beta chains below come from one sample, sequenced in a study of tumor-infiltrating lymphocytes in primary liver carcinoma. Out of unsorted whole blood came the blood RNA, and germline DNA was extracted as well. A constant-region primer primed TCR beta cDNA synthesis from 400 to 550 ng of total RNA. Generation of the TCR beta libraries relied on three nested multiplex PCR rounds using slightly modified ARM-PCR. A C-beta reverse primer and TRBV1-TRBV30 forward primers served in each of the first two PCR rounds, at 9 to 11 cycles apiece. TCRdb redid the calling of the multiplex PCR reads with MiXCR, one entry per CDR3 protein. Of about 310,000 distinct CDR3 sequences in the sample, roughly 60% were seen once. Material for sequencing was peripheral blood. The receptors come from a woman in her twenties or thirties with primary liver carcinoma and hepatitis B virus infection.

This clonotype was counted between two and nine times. Here the CDR3 DNA reads TGTGCCAGCAGTTCGTCAAGGGAGCTAGCGGGAGGGCCTACAGATACGCAGTATTTT. It codes for CASSSSRELAGGPTDTQYF. The rearrangement uses TRBV7-9 and TRBJ2-3, with 12 bases fitting TRBD2. This CDR3 contains 19 residues. In germline, CDR1 is SEHNR, CDR2 FQNEAQ (reference sequence). V was clipped by 6 bases and J by 3 bases; unmatched bases: 16.

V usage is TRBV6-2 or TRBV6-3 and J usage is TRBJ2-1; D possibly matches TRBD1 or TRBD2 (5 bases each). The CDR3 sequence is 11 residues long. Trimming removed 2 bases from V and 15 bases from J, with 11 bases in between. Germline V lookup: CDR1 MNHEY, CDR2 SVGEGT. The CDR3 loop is CASSYQGVRFF. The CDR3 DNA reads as TGTGCCAGCAGTTACCAGGGAGTACGGTTCTTC.